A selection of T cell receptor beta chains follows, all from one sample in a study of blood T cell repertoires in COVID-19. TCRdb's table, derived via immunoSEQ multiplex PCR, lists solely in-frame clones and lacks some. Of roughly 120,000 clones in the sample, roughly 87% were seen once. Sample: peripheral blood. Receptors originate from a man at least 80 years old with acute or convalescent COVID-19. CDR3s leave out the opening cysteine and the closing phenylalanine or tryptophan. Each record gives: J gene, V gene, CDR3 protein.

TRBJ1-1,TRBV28,ASSPRDRPNTEAF
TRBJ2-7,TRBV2,ASRKDRGEAYEQY
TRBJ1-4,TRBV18,ASSPQGLGEKLF
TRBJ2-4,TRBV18,ASSPPRGQGIKAKNIQY
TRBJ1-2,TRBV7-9,ASSLKENSFYGYT
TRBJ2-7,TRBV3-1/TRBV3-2,ASSQADFGTGYEQY
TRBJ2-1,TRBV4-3,ASSQDGLAGENEQF
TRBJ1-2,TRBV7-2,ASSPRQGYYGYT
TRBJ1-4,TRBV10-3,AISESPGGGLGEKLF
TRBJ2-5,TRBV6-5,ASSSGPRGQETQY
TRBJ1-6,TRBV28,GVGGPAYNSPLH
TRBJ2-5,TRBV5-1,ASSQGVSVETQY
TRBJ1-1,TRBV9,ASSVTPGPSEAF
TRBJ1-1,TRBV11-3,ASSLGQLNTEAF
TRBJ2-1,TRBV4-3,ASSAGTGGSNEQF
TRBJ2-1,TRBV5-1,ASRTGDLYNEQF